What follows are 4 T cell receptor beta chains derived from one specimen sequenced in a study of shared T cell receptors in the human thymus. Assay used: immunoSEQ multiplex PCR; TCRdb lists only in-frame clones, some missing. The table shows hundreds of thousands of clones, with roughly 94% occurring only once. Sample: thymocytes. These receptors all come from a human donor.

This clone is a singleton in its sample. CDR3 loop: CASSLYTTGSTEAFF. CDR3 coding DNA: TGTGCCAGCAGTCTCTACACAACGGGGTCCACTGAAGCTTTCTTT. The J gene is TRBJ1-1, the V gene TRBV28; D ambiguous. Germline CDR1 MDHEN, CDR2 SYDVKM. This CDR3 comprises 15 residues. Trimming removed 5 bases from V and 4 bases from J, with 17 bases in between.

This chain links TRBV10-1 with TRBJ2-7; D is unclear. Germline V gene lookup returns CDR1 WNHNN and CDR2 SYGVQD (reference sequence). V was shortened by 6 bases and J by 4 bases, with 10 bases between the two germline ends. The CDR3 is 12 residues long. For the CDR3, the DNA is TGCGCCAGCAGCGAATCCAGATACGAGCAGTACTTC. It translates to CASSESRYEQYF.

The chain recombines TRBV4-1 with TRBJ2-1, with 10 bases aligning to TRBD2. Germline CDR1 MGHRA, CDR2 YSYEKL. This CDR3 region has 16 residues. V was pared by 4 bases and J by 8 bases, with 11 bases of the junction left unmatched. The CDR3 is CASSPQKALAGYEQFF. The CDR3 nucleotides are TGCGCCAGCAGCCCGCAGAAGGCACTAGCGGGATATGAGCAGTTCTTC.

The chain couples TRBV28 to TRBJ2-3, with TRBD2 matching over 9 bases. With V trimmed by 8 bases and J by 4 bases, 13 bases remained unmatched. This CDR3 contains 16 residues. The germline V gene encodes CDR1 MDHEN and CDR2 SYDVKM. Here the CDR3 reads CASFLVAGGVPDTQYF. As DNA, the CDR3 is TGTGCCAGCTTCTTGGTGGCGGGAGGGGTCCCAGATACGCAGTATTTT.